This TCR beta chain was documented in a study of T cells in Graves' hyperthyroidism and ophthalmopathy. Newly diagnosed patients aged 18 to 65 had hyperthyroidism of under 2 months' duration. Researchers barred patients who had uncontrolled infection, other autoimmune disease, pregnancy or lactation. Using RNA transcripts as the source, TCR beta CDR3 regions were amplified. The TCR CDR3 was amplified in a first-round RT-PCR using the HTBI primer set. Via MiXCR, TCRdb re-called the multiplex PCR reads, giving one row per CDR3 protein. The sample records roughly 98,000 distinct CDR3 sequences, about 37% being singletons. V trimming: 6 bases; J trimming: 5 bases; junction bases outside the gene matches: 13. In germline, CDR1 is PRHDT, CDR2 FYEKMQ (reference sequence). The CDR3 extends over 16 amino acids. This clonotype was recorded many times. Its target is unknown. Regarding the study as a whole: Within blood appeared most thyroid clonotypes that had expanded above 0.001.

Sequenced input: peripheral blood or thyroid tissue (not recorded which). The receptor comes from a woman aged 30 to 39 with Graves' hyperthyroidism. The chain has TRBV13 and TRBJ1-5, with TRBD1 matching 7 bases. The CDR3 here is CASSNFKGGADQPQHF. CDR3 nucleotide sequence: TGTGCCAGCAGTAATTTTAAAGGGGGCGCGGATCAGCCCCAGCATTTT.